Listed below are T cell receptor beta chains from one sample, sequenced in a study of blood T cell repertoires in COVID-19. Sequencing was performed with immunoSEQ multiplex PCR; in TCRdb, only in-frame clones are kept and a portion is missing. The sample carries about 270,000 clones, roughly 84% recorded once. The sequencing sample was made of peripheral blood. The origin of the receptors is a woman aged 18-29 years with acute or convalescent COVID-19. Each CDR3 is given with its conserved first and last residue. A D gene is named only where the DNA matches it firmly. Part of the rows lack a size; the others show once, few, many or a class for expanded clones.

j_call d_call v_call cdr3_length clone_size cdr3_nt cdr3_aa
TRBJ2-7 TRBD1 TRBV5-5 15 . TGTGCCAGCAGCTTGTCGGGACAGGGTGGCTACGAGCAGTACTTC CASSLSGQGGYEQYF
TRBJ1-5 . TRBV4-2 15 . TGTGCCAGCAGCCAAGATGGGCAGGGTGGTCAGCCCCAGCATTTT CASSQDGQGGQPQHF
TRBJ1-4 TRBD1 TRBV15 16 . TGTGCCACCAGCAGAGATTACAGGGGGGCTAATGAAAAACTGTTTTTT CATSRDYRGANEKLFF
TRBJ2-2 . TRBV30 15 . TGTGCCTGGAGGACCGGGACTTCACCCACCGGGGAGCTGTTTTTT CAWRTGTSPTGELFF
TRBJ1-3 . TRBV6-1 15 . TGTGCCAGCAGTGATGACATTTTCTCTGGAAACACCATATATTTT CASSDDIFSGNTIYF
TRBJ1-2 . TRBV3-1/TRBV3-2 12 few TGTGCCAGCAGCCCTAGTTTCTATGGCTACACCTTC CASSPSFYGYTF
TRBJ2-1 TRBD2 TRBV5-1 17 . TGCGCCAGCAGCTGGAGAGTAGCGGGAGGGCCGGGGAATGAGCAGTTCTTC CASSWRVAGGPGNEQFF
TRBJ2-7 . TRBV11-2 16 . TGTGCCAGCAGCTTACCGTACCAGACAGGCGGCGACGAGCAGTACTTC CASSLPYQTGGDEQYF
TRBJ2-1 TRBD1 TRBV10-3 15 . TGTGCCATCAGTGAGTCGGGGACAGGGTTCAATGAGCAGTTCTTC CAISESGTGFNEQFF
TRBJ2-2 TRBD2 TRBV3-1/TRBV3-2 16 . TGTGCCAGCAGCCAAGCGGAAGCGGGAGGTACCGGGGAGCTGTTTTTT CASSQAEAGGTGELFF
TRBJ1-2 TRBD1 TRBV6-2/TRBV6-3 17 . TGTGCCAGCAGTTACTCTCTTGAATCAGGGGGGAACTATGGCTACACCTTC CASSYSLESGGNYGYTF
TRBJ2-1 TRBD2 TRBV7-3 14 . TGTGCCAGCAGCTATGGGACTAGCGGGAGTGAGCAGTTCTTC CASSYGTSGSEQFF
TRBJ2-7 TRBD2 TRBV19 18 . TGTGCCAGTAGATCGACCGGACTAGCGGGAGGCCCCACCTACGAGCAGTACTTC CASRSTGLAGGPTYEQYF
TRBJ1-6 TRBD1 TRBV18 14 . TGTGCCAGCTCACCCGGGACAGGGGTTTCACCCCTCCACTTT CASSPGTGVSPLHF
TRBJ2-7 . TRBV12-3/TRBV12-4 11 . TGTGCCAGCAGTCTTGGAGTTGCGCAGTACTTC CASSLGVAQYF
TRBJ2-7 . TRBV7-8 13 . TGTGCCAGCAGCTTAGAGACAGCCTACGAGCAGTACTTC CASSLETAYEQYF
TRBJ2-7 . TRBV7-6 15 . TGTGCCAGCAGCTTAGCGGGCAGGGTAGACTACGAGCAGTACTTC CASSLAGRVDYEQYF
TRBJ1-2 TRBD1 TRBV4-3 16 . TGCGCCAGCAGCTATATTTTTGAACAGGGGAACTATGGCTACACCTTC CASSYIFEQGNYGYTF
TRBJ2-1 TRBD1 TRBV27 17 . TGTGCCAGCAGCCCTAGAGAGACAGGGATTGCCTACAATGAGCAGTTCTTC CASSPRETGIAYNEQFF
TRBJ2-1 TRBD1 TRBV28 17 . TGTGCCAGCAGTTCACGTGACAGGGCAAAATCCTACAATGAGCAGTTCTTC CASSSRDRAKSYNEQFF
TRBJ2-5 . TRBV19 12 . TGTGCCAGTAGTGGGGGCGGGGAGACCCAGTACTTC CASSGGGETQYF
TRBJ1-2 . TRBV4-3 16 . TGCGCCAGCAGCCAATCCCTGGCAGGGGCTAACTATGGCTACACCTTC CASSQSLAGANYGYTF
TRBJ1-2 TRBD1 TRBV28 17 . TGTGCCAGCAGTCCCTTCCCGGGCCCGGACAGGGGGCATGGCTACACCTTC CASSPFPGPDRGHGYTF
TRBJ2-3 . TRBV27 14 . TGTGCCAGCAGTTTGCCGGGCAGGGCAGATACGCAGTATTTT CASSLPGRADTQYF
TRBJ2-7 TRBD1 TRBV19 16 . TGTGCCAGTAGTAGACTCGGGACAGGGGACCCCTACGAGCAGTACTTC CASSRLGTGDPYEQYF